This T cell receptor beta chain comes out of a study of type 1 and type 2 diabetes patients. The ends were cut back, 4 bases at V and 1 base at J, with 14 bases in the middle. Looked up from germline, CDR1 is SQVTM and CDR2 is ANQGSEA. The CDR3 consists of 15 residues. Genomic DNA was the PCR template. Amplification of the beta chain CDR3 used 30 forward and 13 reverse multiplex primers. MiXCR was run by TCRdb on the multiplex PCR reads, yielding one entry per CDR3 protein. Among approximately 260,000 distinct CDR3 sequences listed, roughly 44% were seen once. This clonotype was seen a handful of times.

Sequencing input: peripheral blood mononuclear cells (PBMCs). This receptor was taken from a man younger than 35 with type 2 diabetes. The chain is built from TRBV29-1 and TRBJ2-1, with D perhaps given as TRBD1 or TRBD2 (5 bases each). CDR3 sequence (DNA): TGCAGCGTTGTGTTCGGTGGGGGATCCTACAATGAGCAGTTCTTC. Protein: CSVVFGGGSYNEQFF.